The 32 T cell receptor beta chains presented below share a single source sample, sequenced in a study of blood T cell repertoires in COVID-19. The table came from immunoSEQ multiplex PCR; TCRdb's copy has only in-frame clones and leaves some out. The sample gives about 150,000 clones, approximately 87% of which show up once; roughly 6.6% is in the top ten. Sequenced sample: peripheral blood. These receptors were taken from a man at least 80 years old with acute or convalescent COVID-19.

This chain connects TRBV5-8 to TRBJ1-2; 9 nucleotides agree with TRBD1. Germline lookup yields CDR1 SGHTS and CDR2 YDEGEE. This CDR3 has 15 amino acids. V lost 0 bases to trimming and J lost 6 bases; unmatched junction nucleotides: 6. The CDR3 sequence: CASSLVVGTGNGYTF. As DNA, the CDR3 is TGTGCCAGCAGCTTGGTTGTTGGGACAGGGAATGGCTACACCTTC.

The count of this clone is one. The V gene is TRBV25-1, the J gene TRBJ2-7; possibly TRBD1 for D (5 bases). Germline loops: CDR1 MGHDK, CDR2 SYGVNS. The ends were cut back, 1 base at V and 3 bases at J, with 13 bases in the middle. This CDR3 is 15 amino acids long. CDR3 DNA sequence: TGTGCCAGCAGTGAATCGAGACAGTCTGGCTACGAGCAGTACTTC. This codes for CASSESRQSGYEQYF.

This clone was seen only a few times. This chain joins TRBV4-1 and TRBJ1-2; 8 nucleotides line up with TRBD1. V lost 6 bases and J lost 5; bases outside the gene matches: 5. Germline loops: CDR1 MGHRA, CDR2 YSYEKL. This CDR3 region has 13 residues. In DNA, the CDR3 is TGCGCCAGCAGTCAAACAGGGGGGTATGGCTACACCTTC. Residues: CASSQTGGYGYTF.

The CDR3, as DNA: TGTGCCAGCAGCTTAAGCGGATCCAATAGGGGGGAGCTGTTTTTT. Amino acid sequence: CASSLSGSNRGELFF. The chain joins TRBV7-3 to TRBJ2-2; D uncertain. The CDR3 runs to 15 residues. Trimming left V 1 base short and J 8 bases short, with 14 bases between. From germline, CDR1 is SGHTA and CDR2 FQGTGA.

The chain couples TRBV4-1 to TRBJ2-2; D uncertain. CDR1 is MGHRA, CDR2 YSYEKL, per germline. The CDR3 is 14 residues long. V lost 0 bases and J lost 2, with 4 bases in between. The CDR3: CASSQEANTGELFF. The DNA of the CDR3 is TGCGCCAGCAGCCAAGAAGCTAACACCGGGGAGCTGTTTTTT.

This clone came up once. The chain uses TRBV18 and TRBJ1-5, with 10 bases aligning to TRBD1. V lost 6 bases to trimming and J lost 6 bases; unmatched junction nucleotides: 11. This CDR3 is built from 16 residues. Per germline, CDR1 KGHSH and CDR2 LQKENI. CDR3 nucleotide sequence: TGTGCCAGCTCGGACACCGGGACAGGGGTTGGTCAGCCCCAGCATTTT. Protein product: CASSDTGTGVGQPQHF.

The rearrangement links TRBV5-8 to TRBJ1-4; TRBD1 might be the D (5 bases). The germline V and J ends were trimmed by 4 bases and 4 bases, with 14 bases remaining between them. The germline gives CDR1 SGHTS, CDR2 YDEGEE. CDR3 length: 15 residues. In nucleotides, the CDR3 is TGTGCCAGCAGCCCGGCGGGGCGTTATAATGAAAAACTGTTTTTT. Encoded protein: CASSPAGRYNEKLFF.

The chain links TRBV5-6 to TRBJ2-4; 8 bases match TRBD2. Trimming removed 2 bases from V and 0 bases from J; junction bases left unmatched: 7. This CDR3 has 17 amino acids. Germline V gene data show CDR1 as SGHDT and CDR2 as YYEEEE. CDR3 region: CASSFIPGGLAKNIQYF. In DNA, the CDR3 is TGTGCCAGCAGCTTTATCCCGGGAGGGCTAGCCAAAAACATTCAGTACTTC.

This clone has just one count. The chain is built from TRBV3-1 (or the pseudogene TRBV3-2) and TRBJ1-1; D unclear. This CDR3 spans 15 amino acids. CDR1 is LGHDT and CDR2 is YNNKEL in the germline V gene (reference sequence). The ends were cut back, 1 base at V and 0 bases at J, with 9 bases in the middle. The CDR3 bases are TGTGCCAGCAGCCAAGGGAAAGGAGTGAACACTGAAGCTTTCTTT. Its translation: CASSQGKGVNTEAFF.

V is TRBV24-1 and J is TRBJ2-4; 9 bases are a match to TRBD1. Trimming removed 5 bases from V and 2 bases from J; junction bases left unmatched: 3. The CDR3 length is 15 residues. CDR1 KGHDR and CDR2 SFDVKD come from the germline V gene. The DNA for the CDR3 is TGTGCCACCAGTGGGACAGGGGAAACCAAAAACATTCAGTACTTC. Translation gives CATSGTGETKNIQYF.

J is TRBJ1-2 and V is TRBV28; D gene uncertain. Germline CDR1 and CDR2: MDHEN and SYDVKM. The CDR3 loop spans 14 amino acids. V lost 7 bases and J 4 bases, leaving 16 bases between the germline ends. In nucleotides, the CDR3 is TGTGCCAGCATTAGAGCAGGCGTCTTCTATGGCTACACCTTC. This sequence encodes CASIRAGVFYGYTF.

V usage is TRBV3-1 (or the pseudogene TRBV3-2) and J usage is TRBJ2-7; 7 nucleotides agree with TRBD1. Germline V gene data show CDR1 as LGHDT and CDR2 as YNNKEL (reference sequence). V was clipped by 0 bases and J by 4 bases; unmatched bases: 24. The CDR3 totals 21 residues. CDR3 in amino acids: CASSQELLILDGTESLYEQYF. DNA for the CDR3: TGTGCCAGCAGCCAAGAATTACTAATCTTGGACGGGACAGAAAGTCTTTACGAGCAGTACTTC.

This chain links TRBV5-8 with TRBJ1-2, with D maybe TRBD1 (5 bases). The CDR3 has 10 residues. Germline V gene lookup returns CDR1 SGHTS and CDR2 YDEGEE. Trimming removed 10 bases at V and 5 bases at J, with 9 bases between. The CDR3 bases are TGTGCCTTACGGGGGTATGGCTACACCTTC. It codes for CALRGYGYTF.

The chain employs TRBV11-2 and TRBJ2-1; 9 bases fit TRBD1. Germline lookup yields CDR1 SGHAT and CDR2 FQNNGV. The CDR3 extends over 14 amino acids. The trim removed 7 bases at V and 4 bases at J, leaving 5 bases unmatched. This CDR3 reads CASTSGTGYNEQFF. The CDR3 DNA reads TGTGCCAGCACCTCCGGGACAGGGTACAATGAGCAGTTCTTC.

The V and J genes are TRBV5-1 and TRBJ1-5; the D gene is possibly TRBD1 (5 bases). Germline V gives CDR1 SGHRS, CDR2 YFSETQ. The CDR3 is 20 amino acids. The germline V and J ends were trimmed by 1 base and 0 bases, with 23 bases remaining between them. CDR3 DNA: TGCGCCAGCAGCTTGTGGGGGGTCGGACAAGGTAAATATAGCAATCAGCCCCAGCATTTT. Its protein is CASSLWGVGQGKYSNQPQHF. Using reference TRBV5-1 and TRBJ1-5 for the parts outside the CDR3, the full variable domain is KAGVTQTPRYLIKTRGQQVTLSCSPISGHRSVSWYQQTPGQGLQFLFEYFSETQRNKGNFPGRFSGRQFSNSRSEMNVSTLELGDSALYLCASSLWGVGQGKYSNQPQHFGDGTRLSIL.

V and J are TRBV12-3 or TRBV12-4 and TRBJ2-5, with D possibly being TRBD2 (6 bases). The germline V and J ends were trimmed by 3 bases and 7 bases, with 12 bases remaining between them. This CDR3 spans 13 amino acids. The CDR3 reads CASSFFGGGTQYF. The CDR3 coding sequence is TGTGCCAGCAGTTTTTTCGGGGGTGGGACCCAGTACTTC.

This sequence joins TRBV18 and TRBJ1-2, with unresolved D. Germline CDR1 KGHSH, CDR2 LQKENI. Deletions cut 4 bases from V and 2 bases from J, with 17 bases between. The CDR3 extends over 16 amino acids. CDR3 protein: CASSLRGNSANYGYTF. The CDR3 DNA sequence: TGTGCCAGCTCACTCCGAGGCAACTCCGCCAACTATGGCTACACCTTC. The complete variable domain, with remaining parts taken from reference TRBV18 and TRBJ1-2, reads NAGVMQNPRHLVRRRGQEARLRCSPMKGHSHVYWYRQLPEEGLKFMVYLQKENIIDESGMPKERFSAEFPKEGPSILRIQQVVRGDSAAYFCASSLRGNSANYGYTFGSGTRLTVV.

The V and J genes are TRBV24-1 and TRBJ1-5; D may be TRBD1 (6 bases). The V gene lost 10 bases and the J gene lost 0 bases, with 9 bases spanning the gap. Germline CDR1 and CDR2: KGHDR and SFDVKD. This CDR3 is built from 13 residues. This CDR3 reads CATQGSSNQPQHF. CDR3 coding DNA: TGTGCCACTCAGGGGTCTAGCAATCAGCCCCAGCATTTT.

The chain uses TRBV2 and TRBJ2-2; 8 bases are a match to TRBD1. CDR1 is SNHLY, CDR2 FYNNEI, per germline. The CDR3 has 13 amino acids. V trimming: 6 bases; J trimming: 5 bases; junction bases outside the gene matches: 2. For the CDR3, the DNA is TGTGCCAGCAGGGACAGGGAGACCGGGGAGCTGTTTTTT. Protein sequence: CASRDRETGELFF. Based on the CDR3 plus reference TRBV2 and TRBJ2-2, the full variable domain is EPEVTQTPSHQVTQMGQEVILRCVPISNHLYFYWYRQILGQKVEFLVSFYNNEISEKSEIFDDQFSVERPDGSNFTLKIRSTKLEDSAMYFCASRDRETGELFFGEGSRLTVL.

J is TRBJ2-2 and V is TRBV27, with D tentatively TRBD2 (6 bases). V lost 5 bases, J lost 6 bases, and 13 bases lay in between. The CDR3 has 14 amino acids. Germline loops: CDR1 MNHEY, CDR2 SMNVEV (reference sequence). The CDR3: CASSSGGSAGELFF. DNA of the CDR3: TGTGCCAGCAGTAGTGGAGGGAGCGCCGGGGAGCTGTTTTTT.

The chain carries TRBV2 and TRBJ1-5, with D maybe TRBD1 (6 bases). The V end was cut by 4 bases, the J end by 6 bases, with 7 bases between. The CDR3 has 12 amino acids. The germline gives CDR1 SNHLY, CDR2 FYNNEI. CDR3 sequence: CASSAQGQPQHF. As DNA, the CDR3 is TGTGCCAGCAGTGCACAGGGTCAGCCCCAGCATTTT.

This clone was seen only a few times. The chain recombines TRBV5-1 with TRBJ2-5; 7 bases fit TRBD2. The trim removed 0 bases at V and 1 base at J, leaving 3 bases unmatched. CDR1 is SGHRS and CDR2 is YFSETQ in the germline V gene. This CDR3 region has 15 residues. CDR3: CASSLGGGTQETQYF. The CDR3 coding sequence is TGCGCCAGCAGCTTGGGGGGGGGTACCCAAGAGACCCAGTACTTC.

The V and J genes are TRBV10-1 and TRBJ2-2; D perhaps matches TRBD1 (6 bases). This CDR3 region has 17 residues. CDR1 and CDR2 (germline): WNHNN, SYGVQD (reference sequence). The V and J ends lost 2 bases and 3 bases respectively, with 16 bases between them. The DNA of the CDR3 is TGCGCCAGCAGTGAGGACCCACAGGGTTATGACACCGGGGAGCTGTTTTTT. Amino acid sequence: CASSEDPQGYDTGELFF.

V and J are TRBV19 and TRBJ1-2, with TRBD1 matching 8 bases. The V segment lost 8 bases and the J segment 3 bases; nucleotides outside the gene matches: 14. Germline CDR1 and CDR2: LNHDA and SQIVND (reference sequence). The CDR3 is 16 amino acids. This CDR3 is CASFSSRTGTDYGYTF. The CDR3 bases are TGTGCCAGTTTTTCTTCCCGGACAGGGACCGACTATGGCTACACCTTC.

This clone was seen only once. The V call is TRBV19, the J call TRBJ1-2, with a weak D call TRBD1 (5 bases). The CDR3 is made up of 14 amino acids. V was clipped by 6 bases and J by 2 bases, with 13 bases between them. Germline CDR1 LNHDA, CDR2 SQIVND (reference sequence). This chain's CDR3 is CASRWGGFNYGYTF. CDR3 DNA sequence: TGTGCCAGTAGATGGGGGGGTTTCAACTATGGCTACACCTTC. Full variable domain (rest looked up from reference TRBV19 and TRBJ1-2): DGGITQSPKYLFRKEGQNVTLSCEQNLNHDAMYWYRQDPGQGLRLIYYSQIVNDFQKGDIAEGYSVSREKKESFPLTVTSAQKNPTAFYLCASRWGGFNYGYTFGSGTRLTVV.

The rearrangement links TRBV19 to TRBJ1-1; a possible D gene is TRBD1 (6 bases). CDR3 length: 15 amino acids. CDR1 is LNHDA and CDR2 is SQIVND in the germline V gene (reference sequence). The V end was cut by 10 bases, the J end by 0 bases, with 18 bases between. DNA of the CDR3: TGTGCCACCCGCGGAGGACAGATCTTGAACACTGAAGCTTTCTTT. Translation gives CATRGGQILNTEAFF. The entire variable domain, with the rest obtained from reference TRBV19 and TRBJ1-1, is as follows: DGGITQSPKYLFRKEGQNVTLSCEQNLNHDAMYWYRQDPGQGLRLIYYSQIVNDFQKGDIAEGYSVSREKKESFPLTVTSAQKNPTAFYLCATRGGQILNTEAFFGQGTRLTVV.

The CDR3 DNA sequence: TGCGCCAGCAGCTCCTCGGGGGGAGCGACGAACACCGGGGAGCTGTTTTTT. Translated, it gives CASSSSGGATNTGELFF. This chain uses TRBV5-1 with TRBJ2-2; 7 positions agree with TRBD2. The CDR3 length is 17 residues. Germline CDR1 and CDR2: SGHRS and YFSETQ. With V trimmed by 3 bases and J by 0 bases, 8 bases remained unmatched.

The chain links TRBV29-1 to TRBJ1-1, with 9 bases lining up with TRBD1. The V and J ends lost 4 bases and 5 bases, in that order; junction bases with no gene match: 8. The CDR3 is made up of 14 amino acids. Per the germline V gene, CDR1 is SQVTM and CDR2 is ANQGSEA. The CDR3 protein is CSVVRDRGKTEAFF. The CDR3 DNA reads TGCAGCGTTGTGCGAGACAGGGGGAAGACTGAAGCTTTCTTT.

The rearrangement joins TRBV5-4 to TRBJ1-1; D is perhaps TRBD1 (6 bases). The CDR3 is made up of 14 amino acids. CDR1 and CDR2 (germline): SGHNT, YYREEE (reference sequence). With 2 bases removed from V and 3 bases from J, the gap between germline ends came to 11 bases. The CDR3 reads CASSFRGGDTEAFF. In DNA, the CDR3 is TGTGCCAGCAGCTTTAGGGGGGGGGACACTGAAGCTTTCTTT.

The genes are TRBV6-6 and TRBJ2-3, with TRBD2 identical over 9 bases. The germline V gene encodes CDR1 MNHNY and CDR2 SVGAGI (reference sequence). Trimming at V came to 5 bases and at J to 3 bases, leaving 9 bases not matched to a gene. The CDR3 consists of 16 residues. The CDR3 DNA sequence: TGTGCCAGCAGTCGACGGGGGCGGGAGGGGACAGATACGCAGTATTTT. It codes for CASSRRGREGTDTQYF.

The chain has TRBV20-1 and TRBJ2-7; 10 positions agree with TRBD2. Trimming removed 3 bases from V and 1 base from J; junction bases left unmatched: 12. Germline CDR1 is DFQATT and CDR2 is SNEGSKA (reference sequence). This CDR3 region has 17 residues. Here the CDR3 DNA reads TGCAGTGCTAGTTTCTTCGCGTCTAGCGGGAGTTCCTACGAGCAGTACTTC. Amino acid sequence: CSASFFASSGSSYEQYF.

This clone was seen a single time. The chain carries TRBV5-4 and TRBJ2-3; 7 nucleotides align to TRBD1. V dropped 7 bases and J dropped 1; count of bases not matched to a gene: 0. From germline, CDR1 is SGHNT and CDR2 YYREEE (reference sequence). The CDR3 is made up of 12 amino acids. CDR3 nucleotide sequence: TGTGCCAGCGGGACAGGCACAGATACGCAGTATTTT. Its protein product is CASGTGTDTQYF.